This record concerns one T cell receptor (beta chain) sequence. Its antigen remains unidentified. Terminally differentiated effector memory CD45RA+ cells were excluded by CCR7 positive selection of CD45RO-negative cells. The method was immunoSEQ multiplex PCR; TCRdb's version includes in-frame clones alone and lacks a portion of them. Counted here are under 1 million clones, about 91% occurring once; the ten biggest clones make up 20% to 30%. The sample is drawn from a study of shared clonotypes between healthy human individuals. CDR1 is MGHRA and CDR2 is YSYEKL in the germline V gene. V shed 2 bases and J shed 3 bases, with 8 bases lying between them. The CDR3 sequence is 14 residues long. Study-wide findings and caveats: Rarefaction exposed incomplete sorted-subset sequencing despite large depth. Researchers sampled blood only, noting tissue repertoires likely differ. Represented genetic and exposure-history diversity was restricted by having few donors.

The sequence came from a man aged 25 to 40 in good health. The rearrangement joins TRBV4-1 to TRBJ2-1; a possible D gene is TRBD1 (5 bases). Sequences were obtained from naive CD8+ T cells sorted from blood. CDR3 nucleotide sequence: TGCGCCAGCAGCCAACAGGGTGGCTACAATGAGCAGTTCTTC. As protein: CASSQQGGYNEQFF.